The 14 T cell receptor beta chains given below trace back to one sample, sequenced in a study of T cells in localized non-small cell lung cancer. Generated by immunoSEQ multiplex PCR, the TCRdb table keeps only in-frame clones and is missing some. The repertoire consists of tens of thousands of clones, with more than 75% occurring once and the leading ten covering 15% to 20%. This specimen was PBMCs, taken before any cancer treatment. These receptors originate from a female donor with stage II lung adenocarcinoma.

The V gene is TRBV9, the J gene TRBJ1-3; 9 nucleotides match TRBD1. CDR3 size: 16 residues. The germline gives CDR1 SGDLS, CDR2 YYNGEE. J lost 7 bases, V lost 4 bases, and 12 bases had no gene match. The CDR3 sequence: CASSPTPGQGRNTIYF. The CDR3 DNA is TGTGCCAGCAGCCCGACACCGGGACAGGGCCGGAACACCATATATTTT.

This chain connects TRBV7-9 to TRBJ1-4; 12 positions agree with TRBD1. The trim removed 8 bases at V and 7 bases at J, leaving 5 bases unmatched. This CDR3 spans 14 amino acids. Germline CDR1 SEHNR, CDR2 FQNEAQ (reference sequence). CDR3 sequence (DNA): TGTGCCAGCGGGACAGGGGGCGGCGGTGAAAAACTGTTTTTT. Translated: CASGTGGGGEKLFF.

This chain links TRBV18 with TRBJ1-4; unclear D gene. The CDR3 consists of 11 residues. The germline gives CDR1 KGHSH, CDR2 LQKENI. The V and J ends lost 5 bases and 8 bases respectively, with 6 bases between them. The chain's CDR3 is CASSSGEKLFF. The CDR3 DNA is TGTGCCAGCTCATCTGGGGAAAAACTGTTTTTT.

The chain is built from TRBV14 and TRBJ1-2, with 7 bases matching TRBD1. The CDR3 covers 13 residues. J lost 4 bases, V lost 4 bases, and 3 bases had no gene match. Germline CDR1 reads SGHDN; CDR2 reads FVKESK. The CDR3 loop reads CASSLGQIYGYTF. CDR3 sequence (DNA): TGTGCCAGCAGCCTGGGACAGATCTATGGCTACACCTTC.

This chain connects TRBV2 to TRBJ2-5; the D gene could be TRBD1 or TRBD2 (6 bases each). Between the trimmed V and J ends, which lost 8 bases and 5 bases, there was a span of 15 bases. The CDR3 is 13 residues long. Germline lookup yields CDR1 SNHLY and CDR2 FYNNEI. The chain's CDR3 is CASGGGQGETQYF. The CDR3 bases are TGTGCCAGCGGAGGAGGGCAGGGGGAGACCCAGTACTTC.

This chain connects TRBV4-2 to TRBJ2-2; D uncertain. The germline V gene has CDR1 LGHNA and CDR2 YNFKEQ. The length of the CDR3 is 15 residues. Deletions cut 1 base from V and 5 bases from J, with 11 bases between. The CDR3 sequence is CASSQVSGWTGELFF. The CDR3 DNA reads TGTGCCAGCAGCCAAGTCTCGGGTTGGACCGGGGAGCTGTTTTTT.

The genes are TRBV7-6 and TRBJ2-1; 10 bases line up with TRBD2. The CDR3 extends over 15 amino acids. The germline V gene encodes CDR1 SGHVS and CDR2 FNYEAQ. Trimming cost V 4 bases and J 3 bases; bases outside gene matches: 3. CDR3 sequence: CASSSLAGDYNEQFF. CDR3 sequence (DNA): TGTGCCAGCAGCTCTCTAGCGGGGGACTACAATGAGCAGTTCTTC. The whole variable domain, remainder taken from reference TRBV7-6 and TRBJ2-1, is GAGVSQSPRYKVTKRGQDVALRCDPISGHVSLYWYRQALGQGPEFLTYFNYEAQQDKSGLPNDRFSAERPEGSISTLTIQRTEQRDSAMYRCASSSLAGDYNEQFFGPGTRLTVL.

The rearrangement links TRBV25-1 to TRBJ2-1, with 7 nucleotides matching TRBD1. V lost 2 bases to trimming and J lost 6 bases; unmatched junction nucleotides: 7. This CDR3 spans 15 amino acids. The germline CDR1 and CDR2 sequences are MGHDK and SYGVNS. The CDR3 coding sequence is TGTGCCAGCAGTGAAGGACCGGGACAGCTCAATGAGCAGTTCTTC. Translating it yields CASSEGPGQLNEQFF.

CDR3 sequence reads: CASSLSQYTEAFF. In DNA form, the CDR3 reads TGTGCCAGCAGCTTGTCGCAGTACACTGAAGCTTTCTTT. This chain uses TRBV5-6 with TRBJ1-1, with D hard to call. The CDR3 is 13 amino acids. Germline V gives CDR1 SGHDT, CDR2 YYEEEE. V lost 1 base, J lost 3 bases, and 7 bases lay in between. The full variable domain, its missing parts supplied by reference TRBV5-6 and TRBJ1-1, is DAGVTQSPTHLIKTRGQQVTLRCSPKSGHDTVSWYQQALGQGPQFIFQYYEEEERQRGNFPDRFSGHQFPNYSSELNVNALLLGDSALYLCASSLSQYTEAFFGQGTRLTVV.

This clone was picked up a small number of times. The V and J genes are TRBV10-3 and TRBJ2-4, with D possibly TRBD2 on 5 matching bases. V lost 0 bases, J lost 0 bases, and 9 bases lay in between. The germline V gene has CDR1 ENHRY and CDR2 SYGVKD. This CDR3 region has 16 residues. CDR3: CAISESRDIAKNIQYF. The CDR3 region has the DNA TGTGCCATCAGTGAGTCGAGGGATATAGCCAAAAACATTCAGTACTTC.

J is TRBJ1-1 and V is TRBV10-2, with D possibly matching TRBD1 (5 bases). V was cut by 3 bases and J by 1 base, with 12 bases left in between. CDR1 and CDR2 from the germline V gene are WSHSY and SAAADI. CDR3 length: 15 amino acids. The CDR3: CASSDTTVQNTEAFF. The DNA of the CDR3 is TGCGCCAGCAGTGATACGACAGTGCAGAACACTGAAGCTTTCTTT.

This clone appeared once. This sequence joins TRBV18 and TRBJ2-5; D remains unclear. Trimming removed 6 bases from V and 2 bases from J, with 16 bases in between. CDR3 length: 15 residues. Germline CDR1 KGHSH, CDR2 LQKENI. DNA of the CDR3: TGTGCCAGCTCGAGCAGCACCTCCAGTCAAGAGACCCAGTACTTC. This codes for CASSSSTSSQETQYF.

V and J are TRBV10-3 and TRBJ1-5; D not resolved. Trimming took off 3 bases at V and 6 bases at J, with 12 bases between the two ends. Germline lookup yields CDR1 ENHRY and CDR2 SYGVKD. The CDR3 has 14 residues. Here the CDR3 DNA reads TGTGCCATCAGTGACGACCCGGCCCGTCAGCCCCAGCATTTT. It translates to CAISDDPARQPQHF.

This clone occurred a few times. The chain recombines TRBV27 with TRBJ2-1, with 11 bases identical to TRBD2. The CDR3 consists of 16 residues. V shed 1 base and J 12 bases; nucleotides not matched to a gene: 11. Germline V gene data show CDR1 as MNHEY and CDR2 as SMNVEV (reference sequence). The DNA of the CDR3 is TGTGCCAGCAGTTTATATTCTACTAGCGGGGGTTCGGTGCAGTTCTTC. This codes for CASSLYSTSGGSVQFF.